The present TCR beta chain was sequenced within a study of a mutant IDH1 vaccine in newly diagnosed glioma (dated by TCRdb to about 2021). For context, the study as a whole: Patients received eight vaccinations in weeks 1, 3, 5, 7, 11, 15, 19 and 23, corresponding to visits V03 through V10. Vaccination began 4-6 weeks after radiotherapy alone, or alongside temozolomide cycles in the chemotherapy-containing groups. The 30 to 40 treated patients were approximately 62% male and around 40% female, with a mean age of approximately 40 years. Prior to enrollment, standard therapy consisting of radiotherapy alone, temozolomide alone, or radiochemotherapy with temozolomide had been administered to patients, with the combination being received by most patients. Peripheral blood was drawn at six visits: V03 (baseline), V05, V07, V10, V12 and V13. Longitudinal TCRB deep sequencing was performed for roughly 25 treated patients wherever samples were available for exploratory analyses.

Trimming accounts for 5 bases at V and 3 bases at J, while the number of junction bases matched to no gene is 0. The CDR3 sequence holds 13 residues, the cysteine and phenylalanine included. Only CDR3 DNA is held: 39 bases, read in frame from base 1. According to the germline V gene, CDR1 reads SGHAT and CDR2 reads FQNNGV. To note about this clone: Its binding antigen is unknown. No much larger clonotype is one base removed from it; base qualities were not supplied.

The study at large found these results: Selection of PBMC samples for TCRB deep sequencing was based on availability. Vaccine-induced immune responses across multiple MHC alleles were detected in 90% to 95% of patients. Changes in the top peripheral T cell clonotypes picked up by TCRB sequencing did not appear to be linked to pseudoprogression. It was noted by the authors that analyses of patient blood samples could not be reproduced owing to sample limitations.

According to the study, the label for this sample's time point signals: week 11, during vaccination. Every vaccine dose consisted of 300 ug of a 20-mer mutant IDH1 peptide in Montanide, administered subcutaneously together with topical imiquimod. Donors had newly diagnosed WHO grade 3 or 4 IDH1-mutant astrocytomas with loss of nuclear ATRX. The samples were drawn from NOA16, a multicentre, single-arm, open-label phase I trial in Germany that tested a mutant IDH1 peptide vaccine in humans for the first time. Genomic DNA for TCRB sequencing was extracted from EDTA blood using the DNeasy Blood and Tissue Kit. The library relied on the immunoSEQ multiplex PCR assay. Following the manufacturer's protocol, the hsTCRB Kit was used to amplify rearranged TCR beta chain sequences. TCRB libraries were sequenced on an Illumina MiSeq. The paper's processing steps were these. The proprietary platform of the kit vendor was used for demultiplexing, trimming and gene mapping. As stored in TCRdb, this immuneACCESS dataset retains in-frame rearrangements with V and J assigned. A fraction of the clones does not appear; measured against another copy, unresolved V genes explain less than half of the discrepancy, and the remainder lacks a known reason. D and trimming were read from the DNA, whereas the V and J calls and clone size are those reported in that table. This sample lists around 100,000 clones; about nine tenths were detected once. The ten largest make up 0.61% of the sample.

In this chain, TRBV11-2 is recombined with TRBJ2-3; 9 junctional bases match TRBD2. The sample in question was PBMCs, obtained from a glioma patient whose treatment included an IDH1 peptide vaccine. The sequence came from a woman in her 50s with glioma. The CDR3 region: CASSGLATDTQYF. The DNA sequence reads TGTGCCAGCAGCGGACTAGCGACAGATACGCAGTATTTT.